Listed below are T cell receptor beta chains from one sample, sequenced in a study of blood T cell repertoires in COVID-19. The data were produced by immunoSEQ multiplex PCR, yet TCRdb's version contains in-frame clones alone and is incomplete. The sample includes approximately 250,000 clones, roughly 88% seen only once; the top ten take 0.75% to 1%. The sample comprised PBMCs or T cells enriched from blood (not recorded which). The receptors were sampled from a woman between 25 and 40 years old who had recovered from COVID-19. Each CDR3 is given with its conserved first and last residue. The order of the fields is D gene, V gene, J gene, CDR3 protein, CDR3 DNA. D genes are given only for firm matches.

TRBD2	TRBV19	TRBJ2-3	CASSIAHRLAVSTDTQYF	TGTGCCAGTAGTATTGCCCATAGACTAGCGGTTAGCACAGATACGCAGTATTTT
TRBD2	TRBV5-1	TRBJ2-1	CASSFQAPRGGGDNEQFF	TGCGCCAGCAGCTTTCAGGCCCCGCGGGGGGGAGGGGACAATGAGCAGTTCTTC
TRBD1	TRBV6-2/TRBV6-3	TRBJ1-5	CASSPGTGKGNQPQHF	TGTGCCAGCAGTCCCGGGACAGGGAAGGGCAATCAGCCCCAGCATTTT
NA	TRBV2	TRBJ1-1	CASSGDTINTEAFF	TGTGCCAGCAGCGGGGACACGATAAACACTGAAGCTTTCTTT
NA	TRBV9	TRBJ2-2	CASSPSGRGARTGELFF	TGTGCCAGCAGCCCATCAGGCCGGGGGGCGCGCACCGGGGAGCTGTTTTTT
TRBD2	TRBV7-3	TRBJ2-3	CASSLPFRGGEADTQYF	TGTGCCAGCAGCTTACCCTTCCGGGGGGGAGAGGCAGATACGCAGTATTTT
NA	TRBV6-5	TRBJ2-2	CASRPPTGNTGELFF	TGTGCCAGCAGACCGCCTACAGGGAACACCGGGGAGCTGTTTTTT
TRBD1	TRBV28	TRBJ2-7	CASSPTFLLDRDPPLVGSEQYF	TGTGCCAGCAGTCCTACCTTCCTACTTGACAGGGATCCCCCTTTAGTAGGTAGCGAGCAGTACTTC
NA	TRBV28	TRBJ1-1	CASKHQGGVLLNTEAFF	TGTGCCAGCAAACACCAAGGCGGGGTACTCCTGAACACTGAAGCTTTCTTT
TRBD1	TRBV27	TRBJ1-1	CASSLWTGTSWGTEAFF	TGTGCCAGCAGTTTATGGACAGGGACTTCGTGGGGTACTGAAGCTTTCTTT
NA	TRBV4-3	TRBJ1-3	CASSQETGNTIYF	TGCGCCAGCAGCCAAGAGACAGGAAACACCATATATTTT
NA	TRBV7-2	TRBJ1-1	CASSLPSGRGTEAFF	TGTGCCAGCAGCTTACCTTCAGGGAGGGGCACTGAAGCTTTCTTT